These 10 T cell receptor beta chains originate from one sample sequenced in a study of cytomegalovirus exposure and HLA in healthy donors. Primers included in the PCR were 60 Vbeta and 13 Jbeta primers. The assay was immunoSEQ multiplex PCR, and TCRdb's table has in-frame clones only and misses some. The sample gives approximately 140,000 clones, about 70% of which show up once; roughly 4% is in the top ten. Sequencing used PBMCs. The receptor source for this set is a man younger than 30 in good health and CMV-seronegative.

CDR3 in DNA: TGTGCCAGCAGCTTGGTAGGAGATCAGCCCCAGCATTTT. The encoded protein is CASSLVGDQPQHF. The chain recombines TRBV5-6 with TRBJ1-5; D remains ambiguous. This CDR3 is 13 amino acids long. Trimming shortened V by 0 bases and J by 5 bases, and 6 bases separated the two germline ends. The germline CDR1 and CDR2 sequences are SGHDT and YYEEEE.

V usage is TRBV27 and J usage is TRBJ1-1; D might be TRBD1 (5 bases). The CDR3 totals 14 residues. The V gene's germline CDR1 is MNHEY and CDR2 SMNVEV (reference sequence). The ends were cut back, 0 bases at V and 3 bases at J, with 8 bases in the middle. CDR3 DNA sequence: TGTGCCAGCAGTTTATCCAGGGCCTACACTGAAGCTTTCTTT. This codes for CASSLSRAYTEAFF.

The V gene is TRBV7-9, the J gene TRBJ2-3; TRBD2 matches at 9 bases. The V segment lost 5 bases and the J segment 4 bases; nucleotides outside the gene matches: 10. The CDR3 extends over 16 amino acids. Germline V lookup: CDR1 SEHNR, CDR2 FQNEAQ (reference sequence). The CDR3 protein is CASSLEPSGTPDTQYF. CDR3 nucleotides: TGTGCCAGCAGCCTAGAGCCTAGCGGGACTCCAGATACGCAGTATTTT.

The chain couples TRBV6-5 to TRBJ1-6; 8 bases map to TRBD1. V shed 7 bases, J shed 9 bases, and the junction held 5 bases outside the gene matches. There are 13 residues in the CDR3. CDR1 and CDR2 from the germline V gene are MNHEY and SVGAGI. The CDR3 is CASNRGRGSPLHF. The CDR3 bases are TGTGCCAGCAACAGGGGGAGGGGTTCACCCCTCCACTTT.

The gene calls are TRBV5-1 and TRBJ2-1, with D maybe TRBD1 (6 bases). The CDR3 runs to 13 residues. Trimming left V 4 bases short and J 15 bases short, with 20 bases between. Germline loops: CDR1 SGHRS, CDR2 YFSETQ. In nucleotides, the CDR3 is TGCGCCAGCAGCCCCACTACAACAGGGATTGGGTTCTTC. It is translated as CASSPTTTGIGFF.

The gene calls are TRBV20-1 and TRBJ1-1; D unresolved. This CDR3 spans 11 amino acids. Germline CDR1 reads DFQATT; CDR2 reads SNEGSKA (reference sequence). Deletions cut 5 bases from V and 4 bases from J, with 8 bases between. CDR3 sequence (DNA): TGCAGTGCTGAGCGGGGCACTGAAGCTTTCTTT. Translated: CSAERGTEAFF.

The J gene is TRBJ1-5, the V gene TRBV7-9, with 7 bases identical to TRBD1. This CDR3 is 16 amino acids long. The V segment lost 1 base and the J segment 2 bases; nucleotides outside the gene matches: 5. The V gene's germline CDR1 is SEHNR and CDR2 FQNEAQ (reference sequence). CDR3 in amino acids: CASSLGEGARNQPQHF. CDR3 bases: TGTGCCAGCAGCTTAGGAGAGGGGGCTCGCAATCAGCCCCAGCATTTT.

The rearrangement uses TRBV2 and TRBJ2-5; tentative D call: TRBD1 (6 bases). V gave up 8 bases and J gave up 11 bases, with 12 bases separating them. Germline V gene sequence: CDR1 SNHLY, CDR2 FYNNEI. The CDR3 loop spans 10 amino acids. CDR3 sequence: CASSKGEQYF. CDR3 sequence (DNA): TGTGCCAGCTCGAAGGGGGAGCAGTACTTC. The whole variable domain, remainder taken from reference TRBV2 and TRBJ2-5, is EPEVTQTPSHQVTQMGQEVILRCVPISNHLYFYWYRQILGQKVEFLVSFYNNEISEKSEIFDDQFSVERPDGSNFTLKIRSTKLEDSAMYFCASSKGEQYFGPGTRLLVL.

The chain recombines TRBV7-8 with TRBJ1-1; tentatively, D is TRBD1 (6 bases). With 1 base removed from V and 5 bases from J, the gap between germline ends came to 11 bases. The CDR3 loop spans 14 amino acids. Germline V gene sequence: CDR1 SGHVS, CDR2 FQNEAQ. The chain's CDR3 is CASSLVGRGTEAFF. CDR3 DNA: TGTGCCAGCAGCTTAGTCGGCAGGGGTACTGAAGCTTTCTTT.

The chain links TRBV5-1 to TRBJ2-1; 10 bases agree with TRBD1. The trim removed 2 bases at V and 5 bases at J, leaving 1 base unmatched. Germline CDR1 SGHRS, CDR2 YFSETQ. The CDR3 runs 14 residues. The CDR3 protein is CASSFGTGDNEQFF. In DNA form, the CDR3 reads TGCGCCAGCAGCTTCGGGACAGGGGACAATGAGCAGTTCTTC.